Following are 7 T cell receptor beta chains from one sample sequenced in a study of Tregs in tolerant kidney transplant recipients. Clones were sequenced by immunoSEQ multiplex PCR, and TCRdb holds only the in-frame ones, with some missing. The repertoire holds about 94,000 clones, with roughly 93% as singletons. The material sequenced was CD4+ T cells from blood, taken before the transplant. These TCRs come from a human donor who received a combined kidney and bone marrow transplant.

This chain joins TRBV28 and TRBJ1-2, with 8 bases aligning to TRBD1. V lost 2 bases to trimming and J lost 12 bases; unmatched junction nucleotides: 14. CDR1 and CDR2 from the germline V gene are MDHEN and SYDVKM. This CDR3 has 15 amino acids. CDR3 coding DNA: TGTGCCAGCAGTTTACCGCGGACAGGGTTCGCGGGCCACACCTTC. Translation gives CASSLPRTGFAGHTF.

The rearrangement links TRBV11-2 to TRBJ1-2; D gene ambiguous. Germline CDR1 is SGHAT and CDR2 is FQNNGV. CDR3 length equals 13 residues. V was cut by 3 bases and J by 4 bases, with 9 bases left in between. In DNA, the CDR3 is TGTGCCAGCAGCTTTAACTCGCCCTATGGCTACACCTTC. It translates to CASSFNSPYGYTF.

This clone has a single count. The rearrangement links TRBV4-3 to TRBJ2-7, with 8 bases matching TRBD1. The CDR3 length is 14 residues. Germline lookup yields CDR1 LGHNA and CDR2 YSLEER. With 4 bases clipped from V and 9 bases from J, the junction kept 11 bases outside the gene matches. CDR3 sequence (DNA): TGCGCCAGCAGCCGAAAACAGGGGGAAGGTACGCAGTACTTC. This encodes CASSRKQGEGTQYF.

This sequence joins TRBV5-1 and TRBJ2-3, with 9 positions matching TRBD1. Germline lookup yields CDR1 SGHRS and CDR2 YFSETQ. This CDR3 has 17 amino acids. Germline trimming cut 0 bases from V and 4 bases from J; bases unmatched to any gene: 9. The CDR3 DNA sequence: TGCGCCAGCAGCTTGGTCCCGACAGGGGGTAGGCCAGATACGCAGTATTTT. Translation: CASSLVPTGGRPDTQYF.

This chain joins TRBV7-2 and TRBJ2-7; possibly TRBD2 for D (6 bases). The length of the CDR3 is 15 residues. Trimming removed 6 bases from V and 0 bases from J, with 15 bases in between. Germline values: CDR1 SGHTA, CDR2 FQGNSA. CDR3 residues: CASRAPGAPSYEQYF. The CDR3, as DNA: TGTGCCAGCAGGGCACCGGGAGCGCCCTCCTACGAGCAGTACTTC. The whole variable domain, filled in from reference TRBV7-2 and TRBJ2-7, reads GAGVSQSPSNKVTEKGKDVELRCDPISGHTALYWYRQSLGQGLEFLIYFQGNSAPDKSGLPSDRFSAERTGGSVSTLTIQRTQQEDSAVYLCASRAPGAPSYEQYFGPGTRLTVT.

The V and J genes are TRBV19 and TRBJ2-3; 8 bases align to TRBD2. The CDR3 has 14 residues. The V gene end was trimmed by 3 bases and the J gene end by 5 bases; junction bases not matched to a gene: 4. Germline loops: CDR1 LNHDA, CDR2 SQIVND (reference sequence). This CDR3 reads CASSMGLAGDTQYF. The CDR3 DNA follows: TGTGCCAGTAGTATGGGTCTAGCGGGAGATACGCAGTATTTT. The variable domain in full, with the rest retrieved from reference TRBV19 and TRBJ2-3, is DGGITQSPKYLFRKEGQNVTLSCEQNLNHDAMYWYRQDPGQGLRLIYYSQIVNDFQKGDIAEGYSVSREKKESFPLTVTSAQKNPTAFYLCASSMGLAGDTQYFGPGTRLTVL.

J is TRBJ1-5 and V is TRBV9; 11 bases fit TRBD1. The CDR3 runs 15 residues. Germline V gene lookup returns CDR1 SGDLS and CDR2 YYNGEE. Trimming cost V 3 bases and J 3 bases; bases outside gene matches: 2. CDR3: CASSEGQGANQPQHF. For the CDR3, the DNA is TGTGCCAGCAGCGAAGGACAGGGGGCCAATCAGCCCCAGCATTTT.